The following is a T cell receptor beta chain sequence with its context. These data come from a study of blood T cell repertoires in COVID-19. Study information: The study drew acute and convalescent COVID-19 samples from the United States, Italy and Spain. T cells, B-cell-depleted T cells, or PBMCs supplied cDNA or gDNA.

In the authors' methods: It was from reference gene primer amplification that nucleated cell counts were estimated. TCRdb's table, derived via immunoSEQ multiplex PCR, lists solely in-frame clones and lacks some. V and J calls plus clone size are reproduced from that table; the DNA served to infer D and trimming. The sample consists of over 200,000 clones, almost 90% of them appearing once. CDR1 is SGHNT and CDR2 is YYREEE in the germline V gene (reference sequence). The CDR3 contains 16 residues. The V gene end was trimmed by 4 bases and the J gene end by 2 bases; junction bases not matched to a gene: 3.

The source is a woman between 55 and 75 years old with acute or convalescent COVID-19. The sequencing input was peripheral blood. V gene TRBV5-4 combines with J gene TRBJ1-6; 10 bases are a match to TRBD1. DNA of the CDR3: TGTGCCAGCAGCACGGGACAGGGGACCTATAATTCACCCCTCCACTTT. Residues: CASSTGQGTYNSPLHF.